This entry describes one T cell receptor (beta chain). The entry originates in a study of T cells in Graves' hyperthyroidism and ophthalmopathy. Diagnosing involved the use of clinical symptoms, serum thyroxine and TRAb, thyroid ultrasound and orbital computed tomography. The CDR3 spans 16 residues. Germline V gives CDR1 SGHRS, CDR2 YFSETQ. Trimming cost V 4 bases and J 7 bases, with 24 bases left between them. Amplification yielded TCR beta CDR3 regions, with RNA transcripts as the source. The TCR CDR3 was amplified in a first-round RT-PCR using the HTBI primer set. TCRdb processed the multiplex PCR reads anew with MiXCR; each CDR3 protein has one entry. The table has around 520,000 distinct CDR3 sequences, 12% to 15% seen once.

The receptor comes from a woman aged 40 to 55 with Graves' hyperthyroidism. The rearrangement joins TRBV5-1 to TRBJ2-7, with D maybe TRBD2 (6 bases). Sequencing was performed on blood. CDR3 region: CASSTSLGGGLTEQYF. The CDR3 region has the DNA TGCGCCAGCAGCACCTCCCTCGGGGGAGGATTAACAGAGCAGTACTTC.